What follows are 29 T cell receptor beta chains derived from one specimen sequenced in a study of CD8 T cells in ankylosing spondylitis. Whole-study findings and limits: Blood from ankylosing spondylitis patients appeared to carry a characteristic roughly 8-variant TCR beta motif.

TCRdb reanalysed the 5' RACE reads using MiXCR and keeps one entry per CDR3 protein. This table holds 500,000 or so distinct CDR3 sequences, 5.3% found once. Their target antigens are unknown. Material for sequencing was blood, either unsorted or a sorted T cell fraction (not recorded which). Receptors originate from a male donor with ankylosing spondylitis.

This clonotype was counted ten times or more. This chain links TRBV2 with TRBJ1-1; D is unresolved. This CDR3 contains 13 residues. V dropped 2 bases and J dropped 1 base, with 5 bases sitting between them. The germline V gene has CDR1 SNHLY and CDR2 FYNNEI. CDR3 loop: CASSEMGNTEAFF. In DNA, the CDR3 is TGTGCCAGCAGTGAAATGGGGAACACTGAAGCTTTCTTT.

This clonotype occurred many times. The genes are TRBV28 and TRBJ1-4; D ambiguous. Trimming cost V 4 bases and J 0 bases, with 9 bases left between them. Per germline, CDR1 MDHEN and CDR2 SYDVKM. The CDR3 loop spans 15 amino acids. CDR3 in DNA: TGTGCCAGCAGTTACACGGTGGCAACTAATGAAAAACTGTTTTTT. This codes for CASSYTVATNEKLFF.

The table lists this clonotype with many counts. The chain couples TRBV29-1 to TRBJ1-5; D gene unclear. V shed 3 bases and J shed 2 bases, with 11 bases lying between them. The CDR3 runs to 14 residues. Per the germline V gene, CDR1 is SQVTM and CDR2 is ANQGSEA. Written as DNA, the CDR3 is TGCAGCGTTGATTTAGTGAAGGGCAATCAGCCCCAGCATTTT. This encodes CSVDLVKGNQPQHF.

This clonotype was counted many times. The genes are TRBV20-1 and TRBJ1-4, with 7 positions matching TRBD1. The germline CDR1 and CDR2 sequences are DFQATT and SNEGSKA (reference sequence). The ends lost 5 bases at V and 7 bases at J; junction bases unmatched: 7. The CDR3 spans 13 residues. The CDR3 spells CSASTGPGEKLFF. In DNA form, the CDR3 reads TGCAGTGCTTCGACAGGGCCAGGTGAAAAACTGTTTTTT.

This clonotype was seen many times. The chain carries TRBV15 and TRBJ1-1; D not resolved. Germline V lookup: CDR1 LNHNV, CDR2 YYDKDF (reference sequence). The CDR3 length is 15 residues. V was shortened by 3 bases and J by 4 bases, with 15 bases between the two germline ends. The CDR3 region is CATSSRIGLSTEAFF. CDR3 nucleotide sequence: TGTGCCACCAGCAGTCGCATAGGCTTAAGCACTGAAGCTTTCTTT.

This clonotype was observed at least ten times. The rearrangement uses TRBV15 and TRBJ2-7, with a tentative D call TRBD1 (5 bases). Deletions cut 3 bases from V and 3 bases from J, with 12 bases between. CDR3 size: 14 residues. The germline CDR1 and CDR2 sequences are LNHNV and YYDKDF (reference sequence). In DNA, the CDR3 is TGTGCCACCAGCAGTTTTAGCACAGGCTACGAGCAGTACTTC. Its protein product is CATSSFSTGYEQYF. The whole variable domain, remainder taken from reference TRBV15 and TRBJ2-7, is DAMVIQNPRYQVTQFGKPVTLSCSQTLNHNVMYWYQQKSSQAPKLLFHYYDKDFNNEADTPDNFQSRRPNTSFCFLDIRSPGLGDTAMYLCATSSFSTGYEQYFGPGTRLTVT.

In its sample, this clonotype was seen a few times. The chain joins TRBV10-3 to TRBJ1-4; D not certain. The CDR3 is 15 amino acids. Germline V lookup: CDR1 ENHRY, CDR2 SYGVKD. The V gene lost 5 bases and the J gene lost 1 base, with 11 bases spanning the gap. The CDR3 coding sequence is TGTGCCATCAGTTTACGGGGAGGAACTAATGAAAAACTGTTTTTT. Translation: CAISLRGGTNEKLFF.

At least ten counts were recorded for this clonotype. The chain has TRBV12-3 or TRBV12-4 and TRBJ2-5; D tentatively fits TRBD1 or TRBD2 (5 bases each). The CDR3 length is 14 residues. The V gene lost 7 bases and the J gene lost 0 bases, with 12 bases spanning the gap. The CDR3 sequence is CASMGTGYQETQYF. CDR3 nucleotides: TGTGCCAGCATGGGGACGGGGTACCAAGAGACCCAGTACTTC.

A few counts support this clonotype. The chain has TRBV2 and TRBJ2-7; D possibly corresponds to TRBD2 (5 bases). Germline lookup yields CDR1 SNHLY and CDR2 FYNNEI. The CDR3 is 16 residues long. Between the trimmed V and J ends, which lost 4 bases and 1 base, there was a span of 17 bases. In DNA, the CDR3 is TGTGCCAGCAGTGCCCGTGAGGGTGCCCATTCCTACGAGCAGTACTTC. This sequence encodes CASSAREGAHSYEQYF.

This clonotype was counted ten times or more. V and J are TRBV7-2 and TRBJ1-6; D not certain. Germline V lookup: CDR1 SGHTA, CDR2 FQGNSA. V was shortened by 2 bases and J by 10 bases, with 9 bases between the two germline ends. The CDR3 is made up of 13 amino acids. This chain's CDR3 is CASSLHRVSPLHF. The CDR3 DNA is TGTGCCAGCAGCTTACATCGGGTCTCACCCCTCCACTTT.

In its sample, this clonotype was seen many times. V gene TRBV10-3 combines with J gene TRBJ1-6, with D possibly TRBD1 on 6 matching bases. The CDR3 length is 15 residues. Germline-derived CDR1 and CDR2 are ENHRY and SYGVKD. V was shortened by 4 bases and J by 5 bases, with 12 bases between the two germline ends. The chain's CDR3 is CAISGGTIDNSPLHF. The CDR3 DNA sequence: TGTGCCATCAGTGGTGGGACAATAGATAATTCACCCCTCCACTTT.

This clonotype has a handful of counts. The chain employs TRBV2 and TRBJ1-4; D possibly corresponds to TRBD1 (5 bases). Germline lookup yields CDR1 SNHLY and CDR2 FYNNEI. With 5 bases removed from V and 7 bases from J, the gap between germline ends came to 14 bases. The CDR3 length is 14 residues. The CDR3 reads CASSRGPRREKLFF. The DNA for the CDR3 is TGTGCCAGCAGTCGGGGCCCTCGCCGTGAAAAACTGTTTTTT.

This clonotype was observed at least ten times. The chain combines TRBV2 with TRBJ1-5, with D perhaps TRBD1 (6 bases). Germline CDR1 SNHLY, CDR2 FYNNEI. The CDR3 has 13 amino acids. V lost 5 bases and J lost 7, with 12 bases in between. CDR3 loop: CASSSLGAQPQHF. CDR3 DNA: TGTGCCAGCAGTTCTTTGGGGGCCCAGCCCCAGCATTTT.

This clonotype showed up many times. The chain employs TRBV20-1 and TRBJ2-5; D gene uncertain. The V end was cut by 4 bases, the J end by 2 bases, with 11 bases between. Germline CDR1 is DFQATT and CDR2 is SNEGSKA (reference sequence). The CDR3 has 13 amino acids. The CDR3, as DNA: TGCAGTGCTACCCCGGGCCCACAAGAGACCCAGTACTTC. Translation gives CSATPGPQETQYF.

A note on this clonotype: A much larger clonotype is one base distant, so this may be a read error. This chain uses TRBV5-1 with TRBJ1-1; D may be TRBD1 (5 bases). The CDR3 extends over 16 amino acids. Germline CDR1 is SGHRS and CDR2 is YFSETQ. V was clipped by 0 bases and J by 1 base, with 13 bases between them. CDR3 sequence (DNA): TGCGCCAGCAGCTTGGTAGGGTGGGGCCCGAACACTGAAGCTTTCTTT. Its translation: CASSLVGWGPNTEAFF.

The chain uses TRBV19 and TRBJ2-1; TRBD2 matches 7 bases. With 1 base clipped from V and 5 bases from J, the junction kept 8 bases outside the gene matches. Germline V CDR1 and CDR2: LNHDA, SQIVND (reference sequence). The length of the CDR3 is 16 residues. The CDR3 nucleotides read TGTGCCAGTAGTATAGTATTGGCGGGAGAGCACAATGAGCAGTTCTTC. Protein sequence: CASSIVLAGEHNEQFF.

Ten or more counts support this clonotype. The rearrangement links TRBV5-4 to TRBJ2-5, with TRBD2 identical over 8 bases. This CDR3 has 15 amino acids. The germline V gene has CDR1 SGHNT and CDR2 YYREEE (reference sequence). V shed 1 base, J shed 2 bases, and the junction held 4 bases outside the gene matches. For the CDR3, the DNA is TGTGCCAGCAGCTTGCGGGTAGCGGGGCAAGAGACCCAGTACTTC. This encodes CASSLRVAGQETQYF.

In its sample, this clonotype was seen a few times. The chain joins TRBV7-9 to TRBJ2-5; TRBD1 matches 7 bases. The CDR3 is made up of 16 amino acids. The V gene end was trimmed by 5 bases and the J gene end by 2 bases; junction bases not matched to a gene: 11. CDR1 and CDR2 (germline): SEHNR, FQNEAQ (reference sequence). The chain's CDR3 is CASSTGQTILQETQYF. For the CDR3, the DNA is TGTGCCAGCAGCACGGGACAGACAATTCTACAAGAGACCCAGTACTTC.

This clonotype has a handful of counts. The chain carries TRBV11-1 and TRBJ2-7, with D perhaps matching TRBD1 or TRBD2 (5 bases each). CDR1 is SGHAT, CDR2 FQDESV, per germline (reference sequence). The ends were cut back, 5 bases at V and 0 bases at J, with 11 bases in the middle. This CDR3 is 14 amino acids long. Written as DNA, the CDR3 is TGTGCCAGCAGCCGAACGAGGGGCTCCTACGAGCAGTACTTC. Protein product: CASSRTRGSYEQYF. Together with reference TRBV11-1 and TRBJ2-7, the CDR3 gives the full variable domain: EAEVAQSPRYKITEKSQAVAFWCDPISGHATLYWYRQILGQGPELLVQFQDESVVDDSQLPKDRFSAERLKGVDSTLKIQPAELGDSAMYLCASSRTRGSYEQYFGPGTRLTVT.

V gene TRBV19 combines with J gene TRBJ2-2; 8 bases map to TRBD1. The germline CDR1 and CDR2 sequences are LNHDA and SQIVND (reference sequence). Trimming cost V 6 bases and J 5 bases; bases outside gene matches: 5. This CDR3 region has 14 residues. CDR3 loop: CASSWTGRTGELFF. CDR3 DNA sequence: TGTGCCAGTAGCTGGACAGGGCGAACCGGGGAGCTGTTTTTT.

This sequence joins TRBV7-9 and TRBJ2-7, with D maybe TRBD2 (6 bases). V was pared by 5 bases and J by 5 bases, with 19 bases between. CDR1 is SEHNR and CDR2 is FQNEAQ in the germline V gene (reference sequence). This CDR3 comprises 15 residues. In nucleotides, the CDR3 is TGTGCCAGCAGCGGCCGGGACTCCTATTCCCACGAGCAGTACTTC. The encoded protein is CASSGRDSYSHEQYF.

This clonotype was seen many times. J is TRBJ2-1 and V is TRBV27; 10 nucleotides match TRBD2. V shed 3 bases, J shed 0 bases, and the junction held 5 bases outside the gene matches. CDR3 length: 17 amino acids. CDR1 and CDR2 (germline): MNHEY, SMNVEV (reference sequence). CDR3 coding DNA: TGTGCCAGCAGTTTCCGGCTAGCGGGAGTCTCCTACAATGAGCAGTTCTTC. Protein: CASSFRLAGVSYNEQFF.

This clonotype was seen repeatedly, ten times or more. The chain uses TRBV20-1 and TRBJ2-7; the D is unclear. CDR1 and CDR2 from the germline V gene are DFQATT and SNEGSKA (reference sequence). The CDR3 is 12 residues long. The V and J ends lost 3 bases and 1 base respectively, with 7 bases between them. CDR3 loop: CSASPVSYEQYF. In nucleotides, the CDR3 is TGCAGTGCTAGCCCGGTATCCTACGAGCAGTACTTC.

Ten or more counts support this clonotype. The J gene is TRBJ2-7, the V gene TRBV29-1; D is unresolved. Per the germline V gene, CDR1 is SQVTM and CDR2 is ANQGSEA. The CDR3 consists of 12 residues. V lost 4 bases and J 0 bases, leaving 7 bases between the germline ends. The CDR3 protein is CSVGTVSYEQYF. CDR3 nucleotide sequence: TGCAGCGTTGGCACAGTCTCCTACGAGCAGTACTTC.

This chain uses TRBV7-9 with TRBJ2-7; tentative D call: TRBD1 (5 bases). Germline V gene data show CDR1 as SEHNR and CDR2 as FQNEAQ (reference sequence). With 1 base removed from V and 2 bases from J, the gap between germline ends came to 12 bases. The CDR3 sequence is 15 residues long. This chain's CDR3 is CASSLGRQGAYEQYF. CDR3 in DNA: TGTGCCAGCAGCTTAGGTCGGCAGGGTGCCTACGAGCAGTACTTC.

This clonotype was seen repeatedly, ten times or more. This chain uses TRBV12-3 or TRBV12-4 with TRBJ2-1; 9 bases match TRBD1. CDR3 length equals 14 residues. V dropped 8 bases and J dropped 2; count of bases not matched to a gene: 4. CDR3 protein: CASGRTGAYNEQFF. In nucleotides, the CDR3 is TGTGCCAGCGGGCGGACAGGGGCCTACAATGAGCAGTTCTTC.

This clonotype was seen repeatedly, ten times or more. The chain uses TRBV10-3 and TRBJ2-7; D ambiguous. V lost 3 bases to trimming and J lost 6 bases, with 9 bases between them. The CDR3 loop spans 12 amino acids. Germline V gene sequence: CDR1 ENHRY, CDR2 SYGVKD. In DNA form, the CDR3 reads TGTGCCATCAGTGATTATTGGTCCGAGCAGTACTTC. This translates into CAISDYWSEQYF.

This clonotype has more than one count but fewer than ten. The CDR3 sequence is CASTPRGSEETQYF. CDR3 coding DNA: TGTGCCAGCACCCCCCGGGGGTCAGAAGAGACCCAGTACTTC. The chain couples TRBV6-2 or TRBV6-3 to TRBJ2-5; D possibly corresponds to TRBD2 (6 bases). The CDR3 sequence is 14 residues long. V was clipped by 7 bases and J by 3 bases, with 15 bases between them. The germline CDR1 and CDR2 sequences are MNHEY and SVGEGT.

The chain couples TRBV9 to TRBJ1-6, with TRBD1 identical over 8 bases. V was clipped by 0 bases and J by 7 bases; unmatched bases: 3. CDR1 SGDLS and CDR2 YYNGEE come from the germline V gene. The CDR3 is 15 residues long. CDR3 protein: CASSVATGVNSPLHF. The CDR3 DNA follows: TGTGCCAGCAGCGTAGCGACAGGGGTGAATTCACCCCTCCACTTT.